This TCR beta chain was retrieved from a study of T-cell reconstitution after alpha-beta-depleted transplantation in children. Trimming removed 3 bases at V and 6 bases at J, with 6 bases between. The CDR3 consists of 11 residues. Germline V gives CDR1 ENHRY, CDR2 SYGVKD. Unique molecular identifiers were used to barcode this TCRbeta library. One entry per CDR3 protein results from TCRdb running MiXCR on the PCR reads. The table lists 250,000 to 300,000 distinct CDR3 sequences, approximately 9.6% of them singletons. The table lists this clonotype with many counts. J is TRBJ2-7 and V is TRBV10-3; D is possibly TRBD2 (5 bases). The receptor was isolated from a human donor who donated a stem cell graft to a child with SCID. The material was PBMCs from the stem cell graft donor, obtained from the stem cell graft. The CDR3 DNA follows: TGTGCCATCAGTGACCGGGGCGAGCAGTACTTC. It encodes CAISDRGEQYF.